The following is a T cell receptor beta chain sequence with its context. With 60 Vbeta and 13 Jbeta primers, the PCR was carried out. Generated by immunoSEQ multiplex PCR, the TCRdb table keeps only in-frame clones and is missing some. The top ten clones hold under 7.5% of a sample with about 82,000 clones, approximately 74% of them seen once. The data stem from a study of cytomegalovirus exposure and HLA in healthy donors. Material: PBMCs. This TCR derives from a woman aged 50 to 60 in good health and CMV-seropositive.

CDR3 nucleotide sequence: TGTGCCAGCAGTGAGGACAGGGGGCGAGCCTACGAGCAGTACTTC. It encodes CASSEDRGRAYEQYF. The rearrangement joins TRBV2 to TRBJ2-7, with 11 bases aligning to TRBD1. Germline values: CDR1 SNHLY, CDR2 FYNNEI. The V gene end was trimmed by 3 bases and the J gene end by 2 bases; junction bases not matched to a gene: 3. The CDR3 sequence is 15 residues long.